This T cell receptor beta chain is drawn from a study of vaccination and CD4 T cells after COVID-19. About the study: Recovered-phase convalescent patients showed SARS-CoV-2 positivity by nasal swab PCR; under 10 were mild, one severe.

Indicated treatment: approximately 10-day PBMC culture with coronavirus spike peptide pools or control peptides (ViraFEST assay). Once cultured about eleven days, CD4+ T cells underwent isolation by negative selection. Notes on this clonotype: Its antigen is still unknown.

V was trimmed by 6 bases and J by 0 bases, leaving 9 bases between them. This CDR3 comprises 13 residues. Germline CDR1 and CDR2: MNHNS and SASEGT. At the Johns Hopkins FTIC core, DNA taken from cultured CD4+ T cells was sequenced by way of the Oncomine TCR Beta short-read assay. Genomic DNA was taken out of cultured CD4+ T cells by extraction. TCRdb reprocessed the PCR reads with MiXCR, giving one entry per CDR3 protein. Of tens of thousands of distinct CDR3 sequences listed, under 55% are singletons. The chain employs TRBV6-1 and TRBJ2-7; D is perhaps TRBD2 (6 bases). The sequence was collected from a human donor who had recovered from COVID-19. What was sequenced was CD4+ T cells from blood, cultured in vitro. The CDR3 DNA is TGTGCCAGCAGCCAGGGACTCTCCTACGAGCAGTACTTC. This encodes CASSQGLSYEQYF.